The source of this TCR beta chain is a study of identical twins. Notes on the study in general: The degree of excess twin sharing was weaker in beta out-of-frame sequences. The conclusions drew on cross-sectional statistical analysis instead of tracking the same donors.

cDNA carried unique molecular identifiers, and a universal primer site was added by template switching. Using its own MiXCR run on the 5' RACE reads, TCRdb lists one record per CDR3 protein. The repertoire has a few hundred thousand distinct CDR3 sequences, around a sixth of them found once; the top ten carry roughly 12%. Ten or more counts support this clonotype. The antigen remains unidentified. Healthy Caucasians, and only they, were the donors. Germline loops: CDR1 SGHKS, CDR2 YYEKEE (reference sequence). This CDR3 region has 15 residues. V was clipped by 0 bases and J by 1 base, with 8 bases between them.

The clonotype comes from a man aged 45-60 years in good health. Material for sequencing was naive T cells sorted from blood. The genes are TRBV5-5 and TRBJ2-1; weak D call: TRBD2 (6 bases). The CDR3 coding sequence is TGTGCCAGCAGCTTGGGCGGGGTGTCCTACAATGAGCAGTTCTTC. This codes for CASSLGGVSYNEQFF.